One and the same sample provided the 6 T cell receptor beta chains below, sequenced in a study of CD8+CD57+ T cells in acquired aplastic anemia (dated by TCRdb to 2017 to 2018). TCRdb shows the sequencer as Illumina HiSeq 2000. TCR beta VDJ combination and CDR3 sequence profiling used genomic DNA as the template. TCRdb trimmed public reads at Q25 via fastp, called clones via MiXCR and kept in-frame beta chains. Entries are consolidated by CDR3 protein sequence, retaining the most common genes and DNA. For this sample there are around 430,000 distinct CDR3 sequences; around 32% appear just once. 0.75% to 0.95% of the sample is held by the ten biggest clonotypes. Patients chosen for sequencing had shown expansion of CD8+CD57+ cells by flow cytometry. What was sequenced was sorted CD4+, CD8+, or CD8+CD57+ T cells (not recorded which) from PBMCs. All receptors come from a human donor with aplastic anemia.

The table lists this clonotype with a few counts. V usage is TRBV4-1 and J usage is TRBJ1-1; 7 positions match TRBD1. Germline trimming cut 4 bases from V and 4 bases from J; bases unmatched to any gene: 9. Germline CDR1 reads MGHRA; CDR2 reads YSYEKL. CDR3 length: 15 amino acids. The CDR3 coding sequence is TGCGCCAGCAGCCGCCCCGACAGGGAGGGCACTGAAGCTTTCTTT. Translating it yields CASSRPDREGTEAFF.

This clonotype was detected many times. The chain carries TRBV10-2 and TRBJ1-2, with TRBD1 matching 9 bases. This CDR3 comprises 13 residues. Germline V gene lookup returns CDR1 WSHSY and CDR2 SAAADI. The V gene end was trimmed by 6 bases and the J gene end by 5 bases; junction bases not matched to a gene: 4. The CDR3 nucleotides read TGCGCCAGCAGCGCGGGACAGGGTTATGGCTACACCTTC. This translates into CASSAGQGYGYTF.

The genes are TRBV20-1 and TRBJ2-2; D uncertain. Between the trimmed V and J ends, which lost 6 bases and 6 bases, there was a span of 14 bases. CDR3 size: 13 residues. Germline CDR1 DFQATT, CDR2 SNEGSKA (reference sequence). In DNA form, the CDR3 reads TGCAGTGCAGACTGGCCGGTGTCCGGGGAGCTGTTTTTT. It specifies CSADWPVSGELFF.

Ten or more counts support this clonotype. V usage is TRBV10-3 and J usage is TRBJ1-3; D unclear. Germline V lookup: CDR1 ENHRY, CDR2 SYGVKD. This CDR3 has 13 residues. V was cut by 6 bases and J by 8 bases, with 14 bases left in between. CDR3 DNA: TGTGCCATCAGAATTGATGGAGGGCACACCATATATTTT. Translating it yields CAIRIDGGHTIYF.

This clonotype was counted at least ten times. The chain employs TRBV7-9 and TRBJ1-2; TRBD1 aligns across 9 bases. This CDR3 has 12 residues. Germline CDR1 reads SEHNR; CDR2 reads FQNEAQ (reference sequence). Unmatched junction bases numbered 1, after V lost 5 bases and J lost 6 bases. CDR3 sequence (DNA): TGTGCCAGCAGCGGGGACAGGGATGGCTACACCTTC. Protein product: CASSGDRDGYTF.

The rearrangement links TRBV10-3 to TRBJ2-7; tentative D call: TRBD1 (6 bases). V lost 6 bases, J lost 4 bases, and 10 bases lay in between. This CDR3 is built from 12 residues. Germline-derived CDR1 and CDR2 are ENHRY and SYGVKD. The CDR3 here is CAISGQRYEQYF. In nucleotides, the CDR3 is TGTGCCATCAGCGGACAGAGGTACGAGCAGTACTTC.